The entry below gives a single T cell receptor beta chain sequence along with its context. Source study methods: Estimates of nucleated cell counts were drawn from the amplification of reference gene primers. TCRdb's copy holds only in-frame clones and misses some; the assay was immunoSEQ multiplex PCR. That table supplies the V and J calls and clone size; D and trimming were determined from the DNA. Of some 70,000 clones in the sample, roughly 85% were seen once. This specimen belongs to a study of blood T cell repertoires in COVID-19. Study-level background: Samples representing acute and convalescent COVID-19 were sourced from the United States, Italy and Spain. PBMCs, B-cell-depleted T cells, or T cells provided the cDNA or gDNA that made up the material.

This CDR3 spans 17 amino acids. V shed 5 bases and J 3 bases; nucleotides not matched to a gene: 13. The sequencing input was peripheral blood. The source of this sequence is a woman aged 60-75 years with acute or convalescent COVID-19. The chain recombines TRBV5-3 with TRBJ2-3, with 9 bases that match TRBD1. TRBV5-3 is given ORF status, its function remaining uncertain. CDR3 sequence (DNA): TGTGCCAGAAGTCTCAAACGTGGACAGGGGCGGACAGATACGCAGTATTTT. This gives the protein CARSLKRGQGRTDTQYF.